This is a list of T cell receptor beta chains from one sample in a study of blood T cell repertoires in COVID-19. Using immunoSEQ multiplex PCR, the repertoire was profiled, and TCRdb retains in-frame clones only, with some absent. Among about 200,000 clones, approximately 87% were seen once, and the ten largest hold about 6%. The material sequenced was peripheral blood. Source of these receptors: a man between 60 and 70 years old who had recovered from COVID-19. Each CDR3 is given with its conserved first and last residue. The D gene is left open where the match is weak. Some rows mark clone size as missing; the rest say once, few, many or name a class of expanded clone.

j_call cdr3_length d_call clone_size v_call cdr3_aa cdr3_nt
TRBJ2-5 14 TRBD2 NA TRBV2 CASNPGLFKETQYF TGTGCCAGCAATCCGGGACTATTTAAAGAGACCCAGTACTTC
TRBJ2-3 19 TRBD2 NA TRBV30 CAWTTSSTSGVNYTDTQYF TGTGCCTGGACCACATCGAGTACTAGCGGTGTTAACTACACAGATACGCAGTATTTT
TRBJ1-1 14 TRBD1 NA TRBV6-5 CASSYDREDTEAFF TGTGCCAGCAGCTACGACAGGGAGGACACTGAAGCTTTCTTT
TRBJ1-6 15 NA NA TRBV5-6 CASRSGSARHSPLHF TGTGCCAGCAGATCCGGGTCCGCGCGTCATTCACCCCTCCACTTT
TRBJ2-5 16 NA NA TRBV15 CATSRDSGGRRETQYF TGTGCCACCAGCAGAGATTCCGGGGGGCGCCGAGAGACCCAGTACTTC
TRBJ1-1 14 NA NA TRBV12-2 CASRFPNRGPEAFF TGTGCAAGTCGCTTCCCGAACAGGGGGCCTGAAGCTTTCTTT
TRBJ1-4 12 NA NA TRBV5-4 CASSLGGEKLFF TGTGCCAGCAGCTTGGGGGGCGAAAAACTGTTTTTT
TRBJ1-5 12 NA NA TRBV2 CATSQDNQPQHF TGTGCCACCTCGCAGGATAACCAGCCCCAGCATTTT
TRBJ1-3 17 TRBD1 NA TRBV11-2 CASRFHRGPSSGNTIYF TGTGCCAGCAGGTTTCACAGGGGCCCGTCCTCTGGAAACACCATATATTTT
TRBJ2-3 17 TRBD2 NA TRBV3-1/TRBV3-2 CASSQVLAGAGTDTQYF TGTGCCAGCAGCCAAGTTCTAGCGGGGGCAGGTACAGATACGCAGTATTTT
TRBJ1-6 15 NA NA TRBV7-6 CASSLRGSYNSPLHF TGTGCCAGCAGCTTAAGGGGATCCTATAATTCACCCCTCCACTTT
TRBJ2-5 16 TRBD2 NA TRBV4-2 CASSQTGGLAEETQYF TGTGCCAGCAGCCAGACCGGCGGACTAGCGGAAGAGACCCAGTACTTC
TRBJ2-3 16 TRBD1 NA TRBV27 CASSPTTGMFTDTQYF TGTGCCAGCAGTCCTACGACAGGGATGTTCACAGATACGCAGTATTTT
TRBJ2-3 16 TRBD2 once TRBV9 CASSQATRGDTDTQYF TGTGCCAGCTCCCAAGCTACTCGGGGGGACACAGATACGCAGTATTTT
TRBJ1-6 16 NA NA TRBV7-2 CASSLAIGAFFSPLHF TGTGCCAGCAGCTTAGCGATAGGGGCCTTCTTCTCACCCCTCCACTTT
TRBJ2-2 14 TRBD2 once TRBV30 CAWKAGVVAGELFF TGTGCCTGGAAAGCGGGAGTAGTGGCCGGGGAGCTGTTTTTT
TRBJ2-1 16 TRBD1 once TRBV27 CASSNRGRGAYNEQFF TGTGCCAGCAGTAACAGGGGGCGCGGGGCCTACAATGAGCAGTTCTTC
TRBJ1-3 13 NA NA TRBV11-2 CASSLGAGNTIYF TGTGCCAGCAGCTTGGGGGCGGGAAACACCATATATTTT
TRBJ2-1 18 TRBD2 NA TRBV30 CAWSVSLVSAGGGNEQFF TGTGCCTGGAGTGTCTCCCTCGTGTCAGCGGGGGGTGGGAATGAGCAGTTCTTC
TRBJ2-1 15 NA once TRBV6-6 CASSYAGQGFNEQFF TGTGCCAGCAGTTACGCAGGTCAGGGTTTCAATGAGCAGTTCTTC
TRBJ1-3 17 NA NA TRBV9 CASSVVPLPGTGNTIYF TGTGCCAGCAGCGTAGTACCGCTACCCGGGACTGGAAACACCATATATTTT
TRBJ1-2 16 NA few TRBV3-1/TRBV3-2 CASSPGRVGGNYGYTF TGTGCCAGCAGCCCAGGCAGAGTGGGAGGCAACTATGGCTACACCTTC
TRBJ1-1 13 NA NA TRBV12-3/TRBV12-4 CASRLIQGSEAFF TGTGCCAGCCGACTAATACAGGGTTCTGAAGCTTTCTTT
TRBJ2-3 15 TRBD2 NA TRBV19 CASNGLAESTDTQYF TGTGCCAGTAATGGACTAGCGGAAAGCACAGATACGCAGTATTTT
TRBJ1-4 13 NA NA TRBV2 CASSEASTGERFF TGTGCCAGCAGTGAAGCTTCTACTGGGGAGCGGTTTTTT
TRBJ2-7 13 NA NA TRBV7-2 CASSLQGPYEQYF TGTGCCAGCAGCCTACAGGGCCCCTACGAGCAGTACTTC